The 7 T cell receptor beta chains below come from one sample, sequenced in a study of blood T cell repertoires in COVID-19. Here immunoSEQ multiplex PCR was the method, and the copy in TCRdb shows in-frame clones only, minus some. The table lists 50,000 to 80,000 clones, about 93% of them singletons. Input material: peripheral blood. Every receptor here comes from an elderly woman with active COVID-19.

J is TRBJ2-3 and V is TRBV10-3, with TRBD2 identical over 8 bases. With V trimmed by 11 bases and J by 4 bases, 8 bases remained unmatched. The CDR3 covers 13 residues. Germline CDR1 ENHRY, CDR2 SYGVKD. As DNA, the CDR3 is TGTGCCTCTTCCGGGACTAGTGCAGATACGCAGTATTTT. This translates into CASSGTSADTQYF.

The chain employs TRBV24-1 and TRBJ1-3; D gene uncertain. With 7 bases removed from V and 0 bases from J, the gap between germline ends came to 9 bases. CDR1 KGHDR and CDR2 SFDVKD come from the germline V gene. The CDR3 extends over 14 amino acids. The CDR3 sequence is CATSSSSSGNTIYF. The CDR3 nucleotides are TGTGCCACCAGCTCGTCCTCCTCTGGAAACACCATATATTTT.

The chain couples TRBV6-5 to TRBJ2-3, with D maybe TRBD1 (5 bases). Germline CDR1 reads MNHEY; CDR2 reads SVGAGI. The CDR3 spans 13 residues. V lost 3 bases and J 4 bases, leaving 8 bases between the germline ends. CDR3 in amino acids: CASSYSRADTQYF. The CDR3 nucleotides are TGTGCCAGCAGTTATTCCAGGGCAGATACGCAGTATTTT.

The chain has TRBV5-5 and TRBJ2-1; 10 nucleotides line up with TRBD2. V dropped 0 bases and J dropped 3; count of bases not matched to a gene: 0. The CDR3 contains 15 residues. Germline V gene sequence: CDR1 SGHKS, CDR2 YYEKEE (reference sequence). Here the CDR3 DNA reads TGTGCCAGCAGCTTGGGACTAGCGGGCTACAATGAGCAGTTCTTC. Residues: CASSLGLAGYNEQFF. Drawing the rest from reference TRBV5-5 and TRBJ2-1, the complete variable domain is DAGVTQSPTHLIKTRGQQVTLRCSPISGHKSVSWYQQVLGQGPQFIFQYYEKEERGRGNFPDRFSARQFPNYSSELNVNALLLGDSALYLCASSLGLAGYNEQFFGPGTRLTVL.

V gene TRBV4-2 combines with J gene TRBJ2-1; D is undetermined. CDR3 size: 13 residues. CDR1 is LGHNA, CDR2 YNFKEQ, per germline. V was shortened by 1 base and J by 9 bases, with 10 bases between the two germline ends. The CDR3 sequence is CASSQVTEFEQFF. CDR3 bases: TGTGCCAGCAGCCAAGTAACAGAGTTTGAGCAGTTCTTC.

The rearrangement uses TRBV11-2 and TRBJ2-3; D is possibly TRBD1 (5 bases). V was pared by 3 bases and J by 5 bases, with 12 bases between. Germline V CDR1 and CDR2: SGHAT, FQNNGV. This CDR3 is 14 amino acids long. Here the CDR3 reads CASSLQDKRDTQYF. DNA of the CDR3: TGTGCCAGCAGCTTGCAGGACAAAAGAGATACGCAGTATTTT.

The CDR3 DNA sequence: TGCGCCAGCAGCGGCCCTACGGGGGATAATTCACCCCTCCACTTT. This translates into CASSGPTGDNSPLHF. The chain uses TRBV5-1 and TRBJ1-6; D may be TRBD1 (5 bases). In germline, CDR1 is SGHRS, CDR2 YFSETQ. The length of the CDR3 is 15 residues. V lost 4 bases to trimming and J lost 5 bases, with 13 bases between them. The variable domain in full, with the rest retrieved from reference TRBV5-1 and TRBJ1-6, is KAGVTQTPRYLIKTRGQQVTLSCSPISGHRSVSWYQQTPGQGLQFLFEYFSETQRNKGNFPGRFSGRQFSNSRSEMNVSTLELGDSALYLCASSGPTGDNSPLHFGNGTRLTVT.